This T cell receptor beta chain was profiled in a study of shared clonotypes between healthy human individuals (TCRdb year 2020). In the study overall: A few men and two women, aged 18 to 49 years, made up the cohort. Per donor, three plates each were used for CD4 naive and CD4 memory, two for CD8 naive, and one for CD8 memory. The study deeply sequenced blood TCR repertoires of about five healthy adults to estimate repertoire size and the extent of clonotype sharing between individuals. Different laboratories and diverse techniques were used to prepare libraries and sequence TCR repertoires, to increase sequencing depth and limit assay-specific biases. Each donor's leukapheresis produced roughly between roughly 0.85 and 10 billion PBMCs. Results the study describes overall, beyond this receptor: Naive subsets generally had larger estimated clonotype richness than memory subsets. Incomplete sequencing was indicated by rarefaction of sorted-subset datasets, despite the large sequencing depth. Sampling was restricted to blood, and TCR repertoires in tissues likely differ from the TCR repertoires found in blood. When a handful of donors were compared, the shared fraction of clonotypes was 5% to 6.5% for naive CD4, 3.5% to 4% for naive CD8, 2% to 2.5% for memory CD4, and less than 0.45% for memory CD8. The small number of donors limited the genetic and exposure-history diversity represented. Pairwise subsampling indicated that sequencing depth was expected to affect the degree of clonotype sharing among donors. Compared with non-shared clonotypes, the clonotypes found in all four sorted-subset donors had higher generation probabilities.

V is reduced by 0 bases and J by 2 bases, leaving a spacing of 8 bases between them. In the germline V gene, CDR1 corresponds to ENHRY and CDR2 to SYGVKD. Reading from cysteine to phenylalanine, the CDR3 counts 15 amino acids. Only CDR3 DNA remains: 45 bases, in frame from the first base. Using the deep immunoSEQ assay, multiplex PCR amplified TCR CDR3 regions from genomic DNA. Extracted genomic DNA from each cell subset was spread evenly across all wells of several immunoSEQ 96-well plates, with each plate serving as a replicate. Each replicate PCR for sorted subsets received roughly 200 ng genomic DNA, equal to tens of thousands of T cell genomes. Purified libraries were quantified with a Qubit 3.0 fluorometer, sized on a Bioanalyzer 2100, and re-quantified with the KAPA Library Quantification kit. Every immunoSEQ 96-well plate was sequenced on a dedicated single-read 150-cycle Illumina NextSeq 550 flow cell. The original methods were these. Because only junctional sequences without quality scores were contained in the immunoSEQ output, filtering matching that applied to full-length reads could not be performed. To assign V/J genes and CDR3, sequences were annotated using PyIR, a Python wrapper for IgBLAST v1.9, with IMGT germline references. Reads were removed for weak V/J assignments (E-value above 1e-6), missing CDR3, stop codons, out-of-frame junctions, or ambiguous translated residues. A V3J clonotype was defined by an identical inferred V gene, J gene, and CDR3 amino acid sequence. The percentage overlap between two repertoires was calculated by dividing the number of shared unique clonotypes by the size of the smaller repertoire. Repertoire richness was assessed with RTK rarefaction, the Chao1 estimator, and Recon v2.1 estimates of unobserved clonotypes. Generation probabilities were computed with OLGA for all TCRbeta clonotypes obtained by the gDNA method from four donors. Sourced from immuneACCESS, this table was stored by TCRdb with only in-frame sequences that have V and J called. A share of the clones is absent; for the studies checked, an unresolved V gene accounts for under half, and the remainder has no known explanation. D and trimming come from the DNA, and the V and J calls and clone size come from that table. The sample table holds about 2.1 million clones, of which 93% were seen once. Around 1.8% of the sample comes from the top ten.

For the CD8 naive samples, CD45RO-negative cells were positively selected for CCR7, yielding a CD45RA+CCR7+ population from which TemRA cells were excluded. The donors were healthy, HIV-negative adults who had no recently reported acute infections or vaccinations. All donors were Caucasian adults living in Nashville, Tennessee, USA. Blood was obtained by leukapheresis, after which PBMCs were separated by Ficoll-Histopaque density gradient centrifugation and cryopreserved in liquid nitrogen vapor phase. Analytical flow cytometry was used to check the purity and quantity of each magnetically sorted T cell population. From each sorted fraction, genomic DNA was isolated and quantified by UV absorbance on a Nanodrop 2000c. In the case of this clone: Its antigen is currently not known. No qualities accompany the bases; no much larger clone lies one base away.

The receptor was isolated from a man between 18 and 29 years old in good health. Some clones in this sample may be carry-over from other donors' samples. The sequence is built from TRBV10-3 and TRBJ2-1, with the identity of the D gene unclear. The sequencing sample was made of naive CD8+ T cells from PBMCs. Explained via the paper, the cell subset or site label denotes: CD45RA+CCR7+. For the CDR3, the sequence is CAISESTRTYNEQFF. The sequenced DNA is TGTGCCATCAGTGAGTCGACGCGGACCTACAATGAGCAGTTCTTC.